This TCR beta chain was retrieved from a study of T-cell reconstitution after alpha-beta-depleted transplantation in children. Trimming took off 10 bases at V and 3 bases at J, with 16 bases between the two ends. CDR1 and CDR2 from the germline V gene are ENHRY and SYGVKD. The CDR3 has 14 residues. The TCRbeta library incorporated unique molecular identifiers. MiXCR was run by TCRdb on the PCR reads, yielding one entry per CDR3 protein. Of 450,000 to 600,000 distinct CDR3 sequences listed, 10% to 15% are singletons. The receptor was derived from a male patient under 18 who had a stem cell transplant for acute myeloid leukemia, so the T cells may come from the graft donor. This specimen consisted of PBMCs, mostly from graft donor cells, obtained 360 days after TCRalphabeta/CD19-depleted stem cell transplant. The chain uses TRBV10-3 and TRBJ1-5; a possible D gene is TRBD1 (6 bases). CDR3: CATRVQGSNQPQHF. The CDR3 DNA follows: TGTGCCACCAGGGTACAGGGTTCCAATCAGCCCCAGCATTTT.